The 26 T cell receptor beta chains in this list originate from one sample, sequenced in a study of CD8 T cells in ankylosing spondylitis. TCRdb re-derived calls from the 5' RACE reads in MiXCR, one entry per CDR3 protein. The sample yields about 170,000 distinct CDR3 sequences, about a sixth seen once. Sequenced material: blood, either unsorted or a sorted T cell fraction (not recorded which). Receptors were obtained from a male donor with ankylosing spondylitis or in good health (not recorded which).

V usage is TRBV5-5 and J usage is TRBJ2-7; TRBD2 agrees at 7 bases. The CDR3 runs 16 residues. CDR1 is SGHKS, CDR2 YYEKEE, per germline (reference sequence). V was pared by 0 bases and J by 3 bases, with 9 bases of the junction left unmatched. The CDR3 region is CASSLDSGRPNYEQYF. The CDR3 DNA sequence: TGTGCCAGCAGCTTGGATAGCGGGCGTCCCAACTACGAGCAGTACTTC.

This clonotype occurred many times. The chain recombines TRBV20-1 with TRBJ2-1; D might be TRBD2 (5 bases). This CDR3 comprises 11 residues. V lost 5 bases and J 15 bases, leaving 17 bases between the germline ends. Germline V lookup: CDR1 DFQATT, CDR2 SNEGSKA (reference sequence). The CDR3 spells CSASLVALLFF. Written as DNA, the CDR3 is TGCAGTGCTTCCTTGGTAGCGCTGTTGTTCTTC.

The rearrangement uses TRBV2 and TRBJ2-2, with no clear D. Between the trimmed V and J ends, which lost 4 bases and 2 bases, there was a span of 11 bases. The CDR3 loop spans 15 amino acids. Germline values: CDR1 SNHLY, CDR2 FYNNEI. The CDR3, as DNA: TGTGCCAGCAGTGTCGAGCGAGCCAACACCGGGGAGCTGTTTTTT. Its protein is CASSVERANTGELFF. Full variable domain (remainder filled in from reference TRBV2 and TRBJ2-2): EPEVTQTPSHQVTQMGQEVILRCVPISNHLYFYWYRQILGQKVEFLVSFYNNEISEKSEIFDDQFSVERPDGSNFTLKIRSTKLEDSAMYFCASSVERANTGELFFGEGSRLTVL.

In its sample, this clonotype was seen many times. The chain has TRBV7-2 and TRBJ2-3; TRBD1 might be the D (6 bases). The CDR3 is made up of 15 amino acids. V was shortened by 3 bases and J by 5 bases, with 15 bases between the two germline ends. Germline CDR1 SGHTA, CDR2 FQGNSA. CDR3: CASSFVEGVEDTQYF. CDR3 coding DNA: TGTGCCAGCAGCTTTGTAGAGGGGGTCGAAGATACGCAGTATTTT.

This clonotype was recorded at least ten times. Here the CDR3 reads CASSSAGGAGTYEQYF. The CDR3 region has the DNA TGCGCCAGCAGCTCTGCAGGGGGCGCTGGGACGTACGAGCAGTACTTC. The chain recombines TRBV5-1 with TRBJ2-7, with TRBD1 matching over 8 bases. The V gene end was trimmed by 3 bases and the J gene end by 4 bases; junction bases not matched to a gene: 12. The length of the CDR3 is 16 residues. Germline CDR1 SGHRS, CDR2 YFSETQ.

This clonotype has a handful of counts. The V gene is TRBV10-3, the J gene TRBJ1-5; D gene uncertain. Germline V gene data show CDR1 as ENHRY and CDR2 as SYGVKD. The CDR3 is 13 amino acids. Trimming pared 10 bases from V and 5 bases from J, leaving 15 bases between. This CDR3 is CATATVTDQPQHF. CDR3 bases: TGTGCCACCGCGACCGTAACCGATCAGCCCCAGCATTTT.

At least ten counts were recorded for this clonotype. The rearrangement joins TRBV7-8 to TRBJ2-7, with D unresolved. This CDR3 comprises 13 residues. V lost 1 base to trimming and J lost 6 bases, with 10 bases between them. Germline V lookup: CDR1 SGHVS, CDR2 FQNEAQ. CDR3 sequence: CASSLDQVGEQYF. The CDR3 bases are TGTGCCAGCAGCTTAGACCAGGTTGGCGAGCAGTACTTC.

This clonotype was seen many times. This chain connects TRBV12-3 or TRBV12-4 to TRBJ2-3, with TRBD2 matching over 12 bases. The V segment lost 5 bases and the J segment 0 bases; nucleotides outside the gene matches: 9. The CDR3 has 18 amino acids. This chain's CDR3 is CASSRGTSGSVSTDTQYF. The DNA for the CDR3 is TGTGCCAGCAGTCGGGGGACTAGCGGGTCCGTTAGCACAGATACGCAGTATTTT.

This chain links TRBV18 with TRBJ1-1, with D perhaps TRBD1 (6 bases). CDR1 and CDR2 from the germline V gene are KGHSH and LQKENI. Between the trimmed V and J ends, which lost 3 bases and 5 bases, there was a span of 16 bases. This CDR3 is 15 amino acids long. Written as DNA, the CDR3 is TGTGCCAGCTCACCTACCACAGGGTACCTTACTGAAGCTTTCTTT. This gives the protein CASSPTTGYLTEAFF.

This clonotype has only a few counts. The V gene is TRBV6-1, the J gene TRBJ1-1, with TRBD1 as a possible D gene (6 bases). V was pared by 6 bases and J by 7 bases, with 18 bases between. CDR3 size: 14 residues. From germline, CDR1 is MNHNS and CDR2 SASEGT. The CDR3: CASRPRGGPGEAFF. The CDR3 region has the DNA TGTGCCAGCAGACCGAGGGGGGGTCCGGGTGAAGCTTTCTTT.

This clonotype was counted only a few times. This rearrangement joins TRBV5-1 to TRBJ2-3; 12 nucleotides line up with TRBD2. The germline CDR1 and CDR2 sequences are SGHRS and YFSETQ. Unmatched junction bases numbered 19, after V lost 2 bases and J lost 6 bases. This CDR3 spans 20 amino acids. CDR3 coding DNA: TGCGCCAGCAGCTTCCAATCCGGGACAGTGACTAGCGGGAGAGGTGATACGCAGTATTTT. This translates into CASSFQSGTVTSGRGDTQYF.

The genes are TRBV6-2 or TRBV6-3 and TRBJ2-7, with D unclear. V lost 5 bases and J 4 bases, leaving 9 bases between the germline ends. CDR1 is MNHEY, CDR2 SVGEGT, per germline. This CDR3 contains 12 residues. CDR3 in amino acids: CASSEQRYEQYF. CDR3 DNA: TGTGCCAGCAGTGAACAACGTTACGAGCAGTACTTC.

This clonotype was picked up many times. This chain uses TRBV30 with TRBJ2-7; the D gene is possibly TRBD1 (5 bases). Germline-derived CDR1 and CDR2 are GTSNPN and SVGIG (reference sequence). This CDR3 comprises 13 residues. Trimming stripped 2 bases from V and 0 bases from J, with 8 bases between. DNA of the CDR3: TGTGCCTGGAGTTCCAGGGTCTCCTACGAGCAGTACTTC. This codes for CAWSSRVSYEQYF.

V is TRBV23-1 and J is TRBJ2-2; D could derive from TRBD1 or TRBD2 (5 bases each). TRBV23-1 belongs to the ORF category, with a function that is uncertain. The CDR3 runs to 17 residues. With 0 bases removed from V and 5 bases from J, the gap between germline ends came to 16 bases. The DNA of the CDR3 is TGCGCCAGCAGTCAATCCGACTACCCCCAGGGAACCGGGGAGCTGTTTTTT. Encoded protein: CASSQSDYPQGTGELFF.

This clonotype has only a few counts. V gene TRBV5-6 combines with J gene TRBJ1-4, with D tentatively TRBD1 (6 bases). The CDR3 extends over 16 amino acids. Germline V lookup: CDR1 SGHDT, CDR2 YYEEEE. Deletions cut 5 bases from V and 3 bases from J, with 17 bases between. The CDR3 bases are TGTGCCAGCAGTTCCGCCCTGACAGGACCTAATGAAAAACTGTTTTTT. Its protein is CASSSALTGPNEKLFF.

The V and J genes are TRBV7-8 and TRBJ2-7; D gene uncertain. This CDR3 comprises 13 residues. V was cut by 4 bases and J by 3 bases, with 10 bases left in between. Per the germline V gene, CDR1 is SGHVS and CDR2 is FQNEAQ. DNA of the CDR3: TGTGCCAGCAGCTCCCTGACCTACTACGAGCAGTACTTC. This encodes CASSSLTYYEQYF.

This chain uses TRBV6-1 with TRBJ2-2, with 7 bases identical to TRBD2. This CDR3 region has 16 residues. Germline trimming cut 6 bases from V and 0 bases from J; bases unmatched to any gene: 7. CDR1 and CDR2 (germline): MNHNS, SASEGT. The CDR3 sequence: CASSGLVGTNTGELFF. The CDR3 DNA follows: TGTGCCAGCAGCGGACTAGTGGGAACGAACACCGGGGAGCTGTTTTTT.

In this sample, this clonotype turned up a few times. This chain uses TRBV5-6 with TRBJ1-3; D unresolved. V lost 4 bases to trimming and J lost 3 bases, with 11 bases between them. This CDR3 comprises 14 residues. Germline loops: CDR1 SGHDT, CDR2 YYEEEE. The CDR3 bases are TGTGCCAGCAGCCCTGACGGGGTTGGAAACACCATATATTTT. Its translation is CASSPDGVGNTIYF.

The CDR3 DNA reads TGTGCCAGCAGCCCTAGGTCGGGGACTAGGAGGTACAATGAGCAGTTCTTC. This sequence encodes CASSPRSGTRRYNEQFF. The chain has TRBV7-7 and TRBJ2-1, with 8 nucleotides matching TRBD2. Germline V gives CDR1 SSHAT, CDR2 FNYEAQ (reference sequence). J was trimmed by 4 bases and V by 5 bases; bases with no gene match: 13. CDR3 length equals 17 residues.

In this sample, this clonotype turned up a few times. The chain has TRBV4-1 and TRBJ1-5; unclear D gene. This CDR3 has 16 residues. Germline V gene lookup returns CDR1 MGHRA and CDR2 YSYEKL. Trimming took off 0 bases at V and 0 bases at J, with 9 bases between the two ends. CDR3 protein: CASSQDRGNSNQPQHF. The CDR3 nucleotides read TGCGCCAGCAGCCAAGATAGAGGGAATAGCAATCAGCCCCAGCATTTT.

This clonotype has at least ten counts. The J gene is TRBJ1-1, the V gene TRBV6-4; 9 bases align to TRBD1. Trimming removed 6 bases from V and 1 base from J; junction bases left unmatched: 12. The CDR3 length is 17 residues. Looked up from germline, CDR1 is MRHNA and CDR2 is SNTAGT. The CDR3 DNA reads TGTGCCAGCAGCGAATCTGACAGGGGGAAGACGAACACTGAAGCTTTCTTT. Amino acid sequence: CASSESDRGKTNTEAFF.

This clonotype was seen at least ten times. This rearrangement joins TRBV5-1 to TRBJ1-2; D is unresolved. V dropped 5 bases and J dropped 2 bases, with 4 bases sitting between them. Germline CDR1 SGHRS, CDR2 YFSETQ. The CDR3 runs 11 residues. CDR3 region: CASRENYGYTF. As DNA, the CDR3 is TGCGCCAGCAGAGAAAACTATGGCTACACCTTC.

The rearrangement links TRBV28 to TRBJ1-5; a possible D gene is TRBD1 (6 bases). Germline CDR1 MDHEN, CDR2 SYDVKM. The CDR3 runs to 17 residues. Trimming left V 6 bases short and J 2 bases short, with 20 bases between. In DNA form, the CDR3 reads TGTGCCAGCAGGGACAGTCTCGGCGGTTTAGGCAATCAGCCCCAGCATTTT. This codes for CASRDSLGGLGNQPQHF.

This rearrangement joins TRBV5-1 to TRBJ2-7; tentative D call: TRBD1 (6 bases). This CDR3 spans 12 amino acids. The V end was cut by 5 bases, the J end by 7 bases, with 13 bases between. CDR1 SGHRS and CDR2 YFSETQ come from the germline V gene. This chain's CDR3 is CASRQGYGEQYF. DNA for the CDR3: TGCGCCAGCAGACAGGGATACGGGGAGCAGTACTTC.

The CDR3 nucleotides are TGTGCCTGCCAGAGGACGGGACAGGGCCCCAATCAGCCCCAGCATTTT. This gives the protein CACQRTGQGPNQPQHF. The chain carries TRBV30 and TRBJ1-5, with 9 bases identical to TRBD1. This CDR3 spans 16 amino acids. CDR1 GTSNPN and CDR2 SVGIG come from the germline V gene (reference sequence). With 6 bases clipped from V and 3 bases from J, the junction kept 12 bases outside the gene matches.

This clonotype was seen ten or more times. The chain joins TRBV6-6 to TRBJ1-5; 9 bases fit TRBD1. CDR1 MNHNY and CDR2 SVGAGI come from the germline V gene (reference sequence). The CDR3 contains 16 residues. V trimming: 2 bases; J trimming: 4 bases; junction bases outside the gene matches: 6. CDR3 protein: CASSYVTGTGNQPQHF. In DNA form, the CDR3 reads TGTGCCAGCAGTTACGTAACCGGGACAGGGAATCAGCCCCAGCATTTT.